The sequence of this TCR beta chain was determined in a study of PD-1 blockade in mismatch repair-deficient tumors. The overall study: Patients had eleven to twelve mismatch repair-deficient cancer types and were previously treated and progressing. General study points: Tumor-resident clones, often undetectable pretreatment in blood, expanded then contracted after pembrolizumab.

A note on this clone: The antigen remains undetermined.

The germline gives CDR1 MGHDK, CDR2 SYGVNS. The CDR3 is made up of 15 amino acids. The junction had 15 bases not matched to a gene; V was cut back by 9 bases and J by 8 bases. PCR or immunohistochemistry showed mismatch repair deficiency in every enrolled patient. TCRs were sequenced from a few patients responding to pembrolizumab. Assay: immunoSEQ multiplex PCR; the TCRdb copy retains only in-frame clones and omits some. In the table there are around 52,000 clones, 81% of which are singletons. This chain joins TRBV25-1 and TRBJ1-4; TRBD1 matches at 7 bases. This sequence originates from an adult with mismatch repair-deficient cancer. The specimen comprised peripheral blood, sampled roughly 20 weeks after starting pembrolizumab. CDR3 nucleotides: TGTGCCAGTAGCCGAGACCAGGGGGGCGGAGAAAAACTGTTTTTT. It yields the protein CASSRDQGGGEKLFF. The full variable domain, completed using reference TRBV25-1 and TRBJ1-4, is EADIYQTPRYLVIGTGKKITLECSQTMGHDKMYWYQQDPGMELHLIHYSYGVNSTEKGDLSSESTVSRIRTEHFPLTLESARPSHTSQYLCASSRDQGGGEKLFFGSGTQLSVL.